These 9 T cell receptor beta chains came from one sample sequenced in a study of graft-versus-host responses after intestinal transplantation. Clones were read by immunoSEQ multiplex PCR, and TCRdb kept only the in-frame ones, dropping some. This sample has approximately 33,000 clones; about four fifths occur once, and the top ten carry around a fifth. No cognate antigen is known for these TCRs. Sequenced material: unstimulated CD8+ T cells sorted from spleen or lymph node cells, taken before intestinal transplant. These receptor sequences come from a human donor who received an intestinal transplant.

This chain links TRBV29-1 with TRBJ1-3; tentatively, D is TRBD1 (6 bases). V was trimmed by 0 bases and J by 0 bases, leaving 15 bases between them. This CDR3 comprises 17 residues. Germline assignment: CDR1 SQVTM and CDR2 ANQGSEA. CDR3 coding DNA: TGCAGCGTTGAAGACAGCTCACAGGGCCTCTCTGGAAACACCATATATTTT. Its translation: CSVEDSSQGLSGNTIYF.

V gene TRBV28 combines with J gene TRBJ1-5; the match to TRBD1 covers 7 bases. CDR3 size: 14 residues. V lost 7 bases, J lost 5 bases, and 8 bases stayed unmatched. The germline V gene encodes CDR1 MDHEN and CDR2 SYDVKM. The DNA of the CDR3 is TGTGCCAGCACGAGGGGGCTCTGGTATCAGCCCCAGCATTTT. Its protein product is CASTRGLWYQPQHF. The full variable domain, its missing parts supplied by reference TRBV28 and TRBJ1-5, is DVKVTQSSRYLVKRTGEKVFLECVQDMDHENMFWYRQDPGLGLRLIYFSYDVKMKEKGDIPEGYSVSREKKERFSLILESASTNQTSMYLCASTRGLWYQPQHFGDGTRLSIL.

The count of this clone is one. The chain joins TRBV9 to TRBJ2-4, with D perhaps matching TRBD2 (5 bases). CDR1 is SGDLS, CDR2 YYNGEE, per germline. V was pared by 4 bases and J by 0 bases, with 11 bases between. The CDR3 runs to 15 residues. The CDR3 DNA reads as TGTGCCAGCAGCCCAAGCGGAGTAGCCAAAAACATTCAGTACTTC. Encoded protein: CASSPSGVAKNIQYF.

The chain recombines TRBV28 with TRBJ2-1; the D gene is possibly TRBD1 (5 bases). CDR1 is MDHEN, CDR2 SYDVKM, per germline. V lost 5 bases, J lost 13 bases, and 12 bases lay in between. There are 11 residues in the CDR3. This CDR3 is CASSPQGVQFF. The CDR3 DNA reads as TGTGCCAGCAGTCCGCAGGGTGTACAGTTCTTC.

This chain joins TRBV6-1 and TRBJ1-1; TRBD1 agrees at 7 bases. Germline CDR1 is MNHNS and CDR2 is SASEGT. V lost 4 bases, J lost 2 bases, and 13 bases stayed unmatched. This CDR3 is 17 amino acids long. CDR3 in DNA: TGTGCCAGCAGTGGGACCCCGGGACAGCGTGGAAACACTGAAGCTTTCTTT. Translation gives CASSGTPGQRGNTEAFF.

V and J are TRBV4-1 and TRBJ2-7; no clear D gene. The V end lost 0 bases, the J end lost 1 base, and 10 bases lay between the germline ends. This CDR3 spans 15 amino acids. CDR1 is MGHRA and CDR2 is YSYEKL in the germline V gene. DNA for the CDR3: TGCGCCAGCAGCCAAGATATACTTAGATCCTACGAGCAGTACTTC. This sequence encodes CASSQDILRSYEQYF.

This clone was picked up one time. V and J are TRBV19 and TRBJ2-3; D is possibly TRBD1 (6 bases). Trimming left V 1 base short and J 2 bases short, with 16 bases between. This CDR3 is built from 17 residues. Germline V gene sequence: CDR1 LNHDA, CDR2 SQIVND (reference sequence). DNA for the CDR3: TGTGCCAGTAGTATAGTCGTGACAGGCTACCTCACAGATACGCAGTATTTT. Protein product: CASSIVVTGYLTDTQYF.

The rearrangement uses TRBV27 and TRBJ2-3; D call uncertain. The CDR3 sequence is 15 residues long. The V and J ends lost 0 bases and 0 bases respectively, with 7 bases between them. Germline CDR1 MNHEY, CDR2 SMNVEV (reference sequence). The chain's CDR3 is CASSLSTASTDTQYF. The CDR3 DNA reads TGTGCCAGCAGTTTATCCACAGCTAGCACAGATACGCAGTATTTT.

The chain's CDR3 is CASSLAGLSSYEQYF. CDR3 DNA sequence: TGTGCCAGCAGTCTAGCGGGCCTCAGCTCCTACGAGCAGTACTTC. The rearrangement uses TRBV6-5 and TRBJ2-7; 8 positions match TRBD2. The CDR3 length is 15 residues. Trimming removed 5 bases from V and 0 bases from J; junction bases left unmatched: 6. The germline CDR1 and CDR2 sequences are MNHEY and SVGAGI.